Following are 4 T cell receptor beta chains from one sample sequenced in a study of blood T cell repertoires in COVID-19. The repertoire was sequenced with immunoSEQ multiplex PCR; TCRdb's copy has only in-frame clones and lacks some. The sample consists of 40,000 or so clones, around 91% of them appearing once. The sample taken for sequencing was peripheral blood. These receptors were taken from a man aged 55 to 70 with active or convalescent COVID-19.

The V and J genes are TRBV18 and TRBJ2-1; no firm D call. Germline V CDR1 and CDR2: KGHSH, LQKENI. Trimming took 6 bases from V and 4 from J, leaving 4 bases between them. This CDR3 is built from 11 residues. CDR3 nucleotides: TGTGCCAGCTCCCAGTACAATGAGCAGTTCTTC. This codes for CASSQYNEQFF.

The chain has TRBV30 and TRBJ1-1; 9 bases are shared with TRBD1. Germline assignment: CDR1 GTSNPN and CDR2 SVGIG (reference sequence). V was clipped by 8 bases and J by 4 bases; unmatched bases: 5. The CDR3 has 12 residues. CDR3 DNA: TGTGCCGTGGACAGGGGAGTCACTGAAGCTTTCTTT. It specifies CAVDRGVTEAFF.

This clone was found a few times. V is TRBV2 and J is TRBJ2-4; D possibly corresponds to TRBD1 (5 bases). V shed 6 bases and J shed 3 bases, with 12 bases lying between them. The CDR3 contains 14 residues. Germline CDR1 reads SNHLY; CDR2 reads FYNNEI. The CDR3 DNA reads TGTGCCAGCAGCCTCCAGGGCGACAAAAACATTCAGTACTTC. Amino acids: CASSLQGDKNIQYF. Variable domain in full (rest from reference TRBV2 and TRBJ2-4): EPEVTQTPSHQVTQMGQEVILRCVPISNHLYFYWYRQILGQKVEFLVSFYNNEISEKSEIFDDQFSVERPDGSNFTLKIRSTKLEDSAMYFCASSLQGDKNIQYFGAGTRLSVL.

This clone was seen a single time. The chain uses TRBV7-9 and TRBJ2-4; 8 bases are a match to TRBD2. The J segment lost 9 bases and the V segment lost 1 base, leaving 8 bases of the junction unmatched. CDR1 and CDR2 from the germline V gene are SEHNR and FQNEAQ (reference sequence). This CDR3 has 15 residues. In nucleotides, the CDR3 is TGTGCCAGCAGCTTAGTCGGTGGGGGACTAGGCATTCAGTACTTC. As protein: CASSLVGGGLGIQYF.